The TCR beta chain described here comes from a study of cytomegalovirus exposure and HLA in healthy donors (dated 2017 in TCRdb). Study-wide context: An earlier analysis of under 600 of the donors reported about 250 Gb of sequence data and 100 million to 140 million unique TCR beta sequences from roughly 180 million T cells. Approximately 310 gigabases of sequencing data and around 87 million unique TCR sequences were included in an early release covering several hundred HLA-typed donors. Of the 300 to 500 genotyped donors, 75% to 85% were placed in the genetic ancestry cluster associated with self-reported Caucasian donors. The study aimed to test whether cataloging public T cell receptors could reveal signatures of past pathogen exposure. The study used immunosequencing to profile the T cell repertoires of several hundred subjects and linked those repertoires to cytomegalovirus serostatus. A separate validation cohort of over a hundred different subjects was used in addition to the roughly 670-subject first cohort. To predict cytomegalovirus infection status, the study brought together high-throughput TCR immunosequencing, statistical association of individual TCRs with disease status, and machine learning. In a later analysis, previously published TCR beta repertoires from about 640 donors were re-analyzed and high-resolution HLA genotyping was added so that TCR occurrence patterns could be studied. Rather than drawing on any new phenotypic data, the later analysis identified candidate immune exposures from TCR beta sequences and the way those sequences occurred across donors. An earlier analysis of around 580 of the donors used high-throughput TCR beta sequencing to judge whether each TCR beta V gene segment behaved as functional or pseudogenic. Alongside the repertoire data, information on donor age, sex, ethnicity and CMV serostatus was compiled. In a later genetic analysis, genome-wide SNP genotypes for about 65% of the roughly 700 donors were used, and that subset was treated as a discovery cohort. Every discovery cohort repertoire had been produced on one sequencing platform. HLA typing covered class I and class II loci at four-digit resolution. Typing coverage varied by locus: about 620-640 donors for A, B, C, DRB1 and DQB1; roughly 560 for DQA1; about 570 for DPA1; roughly 450 for DPB1. Because of strong linkage in the cohort, roughly five DR-DQ haplotypes were treated as single units for association and clustering. Across approximately 420 genotyped donors of the cohort, an average of about 250,000 unique TCR beta nucleotide sequences per donor were sequenced, and roughly 20% of those sequences were non-productive.

Libraries were built with the immunoSEQ multiplex PCR assay. For the multiplex PCR, a mixture combining 60 forward primers for TCR Vbeta segments and 13 reverse primers for TCR Jbeta segments was used. The CDR3 region of rearranged TCR beta genes was amplified from genomic DNA by a multiplex PCR assay. The amplified TCR beta libraries were sequenced on the Illumina HiSeq System as 87-base-pair reads. The original methods were these. Across the 600 to 700 repertoires, a later analysis counted about 81 million unique TCR beta chains, 9.5 million to 13 million of which were shared by at least two donors. To remove PCR and sequencing errors, raw reads were error-corrected and collapsed into unique sequences using a nearest-neighbor algorithm that merged closely related sequences. Alignment of CDR3 sequences to IMGT reference sequences was used to assign V, D and J gene segments. For a sequence to be retained, at least a six-nucleotide match to both a V gene segment and a J gene segment was required. Rearrangements were called productive when the CDR3 lacked stop codons and stayed in frame with V and J; all others were non-productive. Following IMGT convention, CDR3 was defined as the stretch from the second conserved V-encoded cysteine up to the conserved J-encoded phenylalanine. The earlier analysis of more than 450 of the donors excluded sequences that lacked an unambiguous match to a single V gene segment. An earlier analysis of roughly 590 of the donors called V segments functional above 56.7% productive rearrangements and segregating when the between-donor standard deviation exceeded 5%. A statistical classification framework was built for diagnosing cytomegalovirus status from the catalog of TCR beta chain sequences. V and J gene assignment, in a later analysis, came from comparing TCR nucleotide sequences with IMGT/GENE-DB human TR gene sequences. Using the TCRdist pipeline, a later analysis assigned CDR3 sequences along with most-parsimonious VDJ recombination scenarios. In a later analysis, each TCR beta chain was defined by its CDR3 amino acid sequence together with its V-gene family, and reads lacking a unique V-gene family were excluded. In a later analysis, 500 to 700 highly shared, low-generation-probability nucleotide sequences were removed to address suspected cross-contamination and a sequencing artifact. A later analysis calculated a clonal expansion index for each public chain from normalized within-repertoire ranks of inferred template counts. In a later analysis, generation probabilities were computed with a VDJ recombination model fitted to out-of-frame rearrangements, and the resulting probabilities were checked against IGoR. A later analysis scored TCR-TCR, TCR-HLA and TCR-CMV co-occurrence with hypergeometric tests, applying a repertoire-size bias correction to TCR pairs. In a later analysis, false discovery rates were estimated by permuting HLA or CMV assignments 20 times. In a later analysis, co-occurring TCRs were grouped with DBSCAN, and TCRdist sequence similarity was added when clustering was performed within HLA-allele-positive subsets. For co-occurrence clustering, repertoires with fewer than 30,000 or more than 120,000 public chains were excluded, along with four or five repertoires with anomalous nucleotide sharing. TCRdb stores this immuneACCESS table with in-frame sequences only. Part of the clones is absent; in the studies checked, under half of the shortfall reflects unresolved V genes, and no reason is known for the rest. The DNA was the basis for D and trimming; V, J and clone size are from that table. The sample table shows about 160,000 clones, and about 75% are seen once. Approximately 2% of the sample is taken by the ten largest.

After removal of 9 bases from V and 8 bases from J, the junction retains 5 bases not matched to a gene. Measured from the cysteine to the phenylalanine, the CDR3 is 12 residues long. Of the read, only the CDR3 DNA is kept; its 36 bases are in frame from base 1. CDR1 and CDR2 were assigned from the germline V gene (reference sequence) as LNHDA and SQIVND. Turning to this clone: Its antigen target is currently unknown. Base qualities were left out, and no much larger clone turns up one base away.

In total, roughly 710 healthy bone marrow donors made up the cohort. All cohort members were sampled while nominally healthy, although unrecorded immune exposures were likely present. The donor tested CMV seronegative, placing the donor among the roughly 400 seronegative members of the cohort. A peripheral blood sample was provided by each donor, and peripheral blood mononuclear cells were used for TCR beta sequencing. Genomic DNA was extracted from the blood cell samples with the Qiagen DNeasy Blood Extraction Kit. The research as a whole found: A later genetic analysis reported fewer N-insertions in productive TCRs among donors in an Asian-associated ancestry cluster than the roughly 620-donor mean. While some public TCRs were present in many individuals, most TCR sequences turned up only very rarely across donors. Immune exposure information for the cohort was limited to CMV serostatus. Because the 87-base-pair reads could not distinguish some IMGT-functional V segments, including TRBV6-2 and TRBV6-3, those segments were excluded. Some 16 rarely observed V segments, including chromosome 9 orphons, were excluded from the earlier analysis of approximately 500 of the donors because counts were too low. A later genetic analysis associated a missense DCLRE1C variant with V-gene and J-gene trimming of TCR beta chains, and an independent cohort replicated the association. Specific HLA alleles were associated with more than 15,000 TCR beta sequences at a false discovery rate of 0.05 in a later analysis. Because HLA typing was missing for some donors at each locus, association tests included only the typed subset. In both the original and validation cohorts, the classifier was reported to diagnose cytomegalovirus status with high specificity and sensitivity. Linkage disequilibrium might explain the correlated functional status among segregating V segments, but an unknown experimental factor could not be ruled out. When HLA alleles, especially DR and DQ, strongly co-occurred, TCR associations were difficult to assign to individual alleles. A further reported finding was that TCR beta sequences accurately predicted the HLA-A and HLA-B alleles for most subjects in the first cohort. Broadly in line with IMGT annotations, most TCR beta V segments showed up in productive rearrangements about 90% or about 30% of the time in an earlier analysis of several hundred of the donors. The authors suggested that the approach could potentially be extended to other disease states and immunological phenotypes. Several of the top co-occurrence clusters appeared to be linked to parvovirus B19, influenza, CMV and Epstein-Barr virus, according to a later analysis. In this cohort, only TCR beta chains were sequenced, and detectable features were limited by the absence of alpha or paired-chain data. A cluster of highly shared sequence variants was judged likely to be a technical artifact of the sequencing pipeline. Compared with equally common non-associated chains, HLA-associated TCR beta chains in a later analysis were more clonally expanded and had lower generation probabilities. The study listed 150 to 200 TCR beta chains as associated with cytomegalovirus. In a later analysis, TCR association rates were found to vary across HLA loci, with the most associated TCRs seen for DRB1 alleles and the fewest for HLA-C alleles. According to a later analysis, most CMV-associated TCR beta chains appeared to be HLA-restricted, and the HLA associations seemed to be driven largely by CMV exposure. Three of the identified cytomegalovirus-associated TCR beta chains were confirmed in vitro to be specific for cytomegalovirus antigens. Roughly uniform sequencing depth across donors was assumed in presence/absence analyses, although this assumption may not hold.

Recombination linked TRBV19 to TRBJ1-2; a stretch of 11 junction bases matches TRBD1. The origin of this receptor is a female donor in good health and CMV-seronegative. The sequencing input was PBMCs. Here is the DNA: TGTGCCAGCCCTGGACAGGGGGCGGGCTACACCTTC. Its product reads: CASPGQGAGYTF. Supplemented by the reference TRBV19 and TRBJ1-2 proteins around the CDR3, the complete variable domain is DGGITQSPKYLFRKEGQNVTLSCEQNLNHDAMYWYRQDPGQGLRLIYYSQIVNDFQKGDIAEGYSVSREKKESFPLTVTSAQKNPTAFYLCASPGQGAGYTFGSGTRLTVV.